The 32 T cell receptor beta chains listed next were all sequenced from one sample in a study of beta chain features in type 1 diabetes. Whole-study results and caveats: Type 1 diabetes patients had TCRB CDR3s that were shorter (moderately but significantly so) in all four CD4+ subsets.

Reverse transcription of all isolated RNA meant that expressed TCRB transcripts were sequenced. Assay: immunoSEQ multiplex PCR; the TCRdb copy retains only in-frame clones and omits some. The table records a few hundred thousand clones, about 14% of them present only once. For these receptors, no antigen is known. The sample comprised naive CD4+ T cells from blood. Every receptor here comes from a woman between 18 and 30 years old with type 1 diabetes.

V is TRBV15 and J is TRBJ2-1, with D possibly being TRBD1 (6 bases). V was pared by 1 base and J by 9 bases, with 16 bases between. The CDR3 consists of 15 residues. CDR1 is LNHNV and CDR2 is YYDKDF in the germline V gene (reference sequence). In DNA form, the CDR3 reads TGTGCCACCAGCAGAGTGGTCCCCTGGGGGCGTGAGCAGTTCTTC. Residues: CATSRVVPWGREQFF.

The chain carries TRBV20-1 and TRBJ2-2; D might be TRBD1 (6 bases). Germline V gives CDR1 DFQATT, CDR2 SNEGSKA (reference sequence). The CDR3 sequence is 11 residues long. With 1 base removed from V and 10 bases from J, the gap between germline ends came to 7 bases. CDR3 bases: TGCAGTGCTAGAGGACAGGCGGAGCTGTTTTTT. Its translation is CSARGQAELFF.

The chain joins TRBV9 to TRBJ1-2; the D is unclear. Germline assignment: CDR1 SGDLS and CDR2 YYNGEE. This CDR3 region has 11 residues. Trimming removed 3 bases from V and 4 bases from J, with 4 bases in between. The CDR3 region has the DNA TGTGCCAGCAGCGCCTCCTATGGCTACACCTTC. As protein: CASSASYGYTF.

This clone has a handful of counts. V and J are TRBV7-8 and TRBJ2-5; TRBD2 matches at 11 bases. The CDR3 loop spans 16 amino acids. The V segment lost 1 base and the J segment 5 bases; nucleotides outside the gene matches: 6. Looked up from germline, CDR1 is SGHVS and CDR2 is FQNEAQ. CDR3: CASSLVGLAGGETQYF. The DNA for the CDR3 is TGTGCCAGCAGCTTAGTCGGTTTAGCGGGAGGGGAGACCCAGTACTTC.

This clone was observed a handful of times. The genes are TRBV18 and TRBJ2-7; 7 nucleotides line up with TRBD1. The germline gives CDR1 KGHSH, CDR2 LQKENI. The CDR3 runs 14 residues. V was clipped by 4 bases and J by 1 base; unmatched bases: 4. The CDR3 nucleotides read TGTGCCAGCTCACGGACAGGCAATTCCTACGAGCAGTACGTC. It yields the protein CASSRTGNSYEQYV.

The J gene is TRBJ2-1, the V gene TRBV7-6, with 9 bases lining up with TRBD2. V lost 1 base, J lost 5 bases, and 12 bases stayed unmatched. The CDR3 consists of 18 residues. The germline gives CDR1 SGHVS, CDR2 FNYEAQ. The DNA of the CDR3 is TGTGCCAGCAGCTTAGGCGGGGCTAGCGGGGTTGTCGACAATGAGCAGTTCTTC. It encodes CASSLGGASGVVDNEQFF.

This clone was seen a handful of times. CDR3 nucleotides: TGTGCCAGCAGCCCTTGGACTAGCGGGGGGGCCGGTACGCAGTATTTT. Protein: CASSPWTSGGAGTQYF. This chain joins TRBV6-6 and TRBJ2-3; 15 bases map to TRBD2. The CDR3 has 16 residues. Germline V gene data show CDR1 as MNHNY and CDR2 as SVGAGI (reference sequence). V was clipped by 6 bases and J by 8 bases; unmatched bases: 9.

The chain carries TRBV6-5 and TRBJ2-7; D is possibly TRBD2 (5 bases). There are 12 residues in the CDR3. Germline-derived CDR1 and CDR2 are MNHEY and SVGAGI. Trimming left V 2 bases short and J 4 bases short, with 6 bases between. This CDR3 is CASSYEGYEQYF. CDR3 bases: TGTGCCAGCAGTTACGAGGGATACGAGCAGTACTTC.

V usage is TRBV7-9 and J usage is TRBJ1-2; TRBD1 agrees at 8 bases. V was clipped by 5 bases and J by 7 bases; unmatched bases: 6. CDR1 and CDR2 (germline): SEHNR, FQNEAQ (reference sequence). The CDR3 is made up of 13 amino acids. The CDR3 loop reads CASSPTGQGGYTF. In DNA, the CDR3 is TGTGCCAGCAGCCCCACTGGACAGGGTGGCTACACCTTC. The full variable domain, in which reference TRBV7-9 and TRBJ1-2 provide the parts outside the CDR3, is DTGVSQNPRHKITKRGQNVTFRCDPISEHNRLYWYRQTLGQGPEFLTYFQNEAQLEKSRLLSDRFSAERPKGSFSTLEIQRTEQGDSAMYLCASSPTGQGGYTFGSGTRLTVV.

This clone was observed a few times. This chain uses TRBV12-2 with TRBJ1-5; the table's D call, TRBD1, was not checked against the DNA. TRBV12-2 is annotated as a pseudogene. The CDR3 totals 18 residues. The CDR3 coding sequence is TGTGCAAGTCGCTTAGTATCCCCAGACAGGGATTACAATCAGCCCCAGCATTTT. This gives the protein CASRLVSPDRDYNQPQHF.

The DNA for the CDR3 is TGTGCCAGCAGTCCCCGACAGCCCGGATACACTGAAGCTTTCTTT. Its translation: CASSPRQPGYTEAFF. This chain links TRBV27 with TRBJ1-1; possible D gene TRBD1, 5 bases. The V end was cut by 5 bases, the J end by 3 bases, with 16 bases between. Per the germline V gene, CDR1 is MNHEY and CDR2 is SMNVEV (reference sequence). The CDR3 runs 15 residues.

This clone was counted only a few times. The chain recombines TRBV5-1 with TRBJ2-7; a weak D match, TRBD1 (6 bases). The CDR3 covers 13 residues. Trimming left V 0 bases short and J 7 bases short, with 11 bases between. Looked up from germline, CDR1 is SGHRS and CDR2 is YFSETQ. For the CDR3, the DNA is TGCGCCAGCAGCTTGGAAGTCAGGGGTGAGCAGTACTTC. It translates to CASSLEVRGEQYF. Full variable domain (rest looked up from reference TRBV5-1 and TRBJ2-7): KAGVTQTPRYLIKTRGQQVTLSCSPISGHRSVSWYQQTPGQGLQFLFEYFSETQRNKGNFPGRFSGRQFSNSRSEMNVSTLELGDSALYLCASSLEVRGEQYFGPGTRLTVT.

This clone was detected a few times. The V gene is TRBV5-4, the J gene TRBJ2-1; 9 bases align to TRBD2. The ends lost 4 bases at V and 7 bases at J; junction bases unmatched: 6. This CDR3 comprises 14 residues. Looked up from germline, CDR1 is SGHNT and CDR2 is YYREEE (reference sequence). The CDR3 protein is CASSLGLALNEQFF. In nucleotides, the CDR3 is TGTGCCAGCAGCCTAGGACTAGCGTTGAATGAGCAGTTCTTC. Full variable domain (remainder filled in from reference TRBV5-4 and TRBJ2-1): ETGVTQSPTHLIKTRGQQVTLRCSSQSGHNTVSWYQQALGQGPQFIFQYYREEENGRGNFPPRFSGLQFPNYSSELNVNALELDDSALYLCASSLGLALNEQFFGPGTRLTVL.

V usage is TRBV9 and J usage is TRBJ2-1; D may be TRBD2 (5 bases). Trimming shortened V by 0 bases and J by 6 bases, and 10 bases separated the two germline ends. Germline assignment: CDR1 SGDLS and CDR2 YYNGEE. The CDR3 consists of 14 residues. The CDR3 bases are TGTGCCAGCAGCGTAGGGAGCCTAGCCAATGAGCAGTTCTTC. It translates to CASSVGSLANEQFF.

This clone was observed a few times. The chain has TRBV7-2 and TRBJ2-3; 11 bases are shared with TRBD2. There are 14 residues in the CDR3. Germline assignment: CDR1 SGHTA and CDR2 FQGNSA. The V gene end was trimmed by 6 bases and the J gene end by 3 bases; junction bases not matched to a gene: 2. CDR3 in amino acids: CASRRTSGTDTQYF. The CDR3, as DNA: TGTGCCAGCAGAAGGACTAGCGGGACAGATACGCAGTATTTT.

This clone has only a few counts. V usage is TRBV7-9 and J usage is TRBJ1-1; 10 bases map to TRBD1. This CDR3 contains 16 residues. V trimming: 4 bases; J trimming: 1 base; junction bases outside the gene matches: 6. Germline CDR1 and CDR2: SEHNR and FQNEAQ (reference sequence). The CDR3: CASSSGRTGGNTEAFF. The CDR3 bases are TGTGCCAGCAGCTCCGGGCGGACAGGGGGGAACACTGAAGCTTTCTTT. Full variable domain (rest looked up from reference TRBV7-9 and TRBJ1-1): DTGVSQNPRHKITKRGQNVTFRCDPISEHNRLYWYRQTLGQGPEFLTYFQNEAQLEKSRLLSDRFSAERPKGSFSTLEIQRTEQGDSAMYLCASSSGRTGGNTEAFFGQGTRLTVV.

Turning to this clone: Distinct nucleotide sequences in the sample also encode this CDR3. The CDR3 is CASSLQGGQETQYF. The CDR3 region has the DNA TGTGCCAGCAGCTTGCAGGGTGGGCAAGAGACCCAGTACTTC. The chain recombines TRBV7-2 with TRBJ2-5, with D tentatively TRBD1 (5 bases). CDR1 SGHTA and CDR2 FQGNSA come from the germline V gene. CDR3 length equals 14 residues. Trimming took 3 bases from V and 2 from J, leaving 10 bases between them.

The chain employs TRBV11-2 and TRBJ2-5, with D possibly being TRBD2 (6 bases). The CDR3 is 18 residues long. V was pared by 7 bases and J by 0 bases, with 24 bases between. Per germline, CDR1 SGHAT and CDR2 FQNNGV. CDR3 coding DNA: TGTGCCAGCACCGCCTTCTCCCCACTCCTAGCGAACCAAGAGACCCAGTACTTC. The encoded protein is CASTAFSPLLANQETQYF.

The sample holds a few counts of this clone. The rearrangement joins TRBV28 to TRBJ2-4; D may be TRBD2 (6 bases). Germline values: CDR1 MDHEN, CDR2 SYDVKM. V was pared by 6 bases and J by 0 bases, with 12 bases between. This CDR3 contains 15 residues. DNA of the CDR3: TGTGCCAGCAGCTCCGGGACTTTAGCCAAAAACATTCAGTACTTC. Translating gives CASSSGTLAKNIQYF.

This clone was detected a few times. This chain connects TRBV9 to TRBJ2-5, with 13 bases fitting TRBD2. The CDR3 length is 17 residues. CDR1 is SGDLS and CDR2 is YYNGEE in the germline V gene. Trimming cost V 0 bases and J 1 base; bases outside gene matches: 3. The DNA for the CDR3 is TGTGCCAGCAGCGTAGGGACTAGCGGGAGCGTCCAAGAGACCCAGTACTTC. It yields the protein CASSVGTSGSVQETQYF. The full variable domain, with the rest looked up from reference TRBV9 and TRBJ2-5, is DSGVTQTPKHLITATGQRVTLRCSPRSGDLSVYWYQQSLDQGLQFLIQYYNGEERAKGNILERFSAQQFPDLHSELNLSSLELGDSALYFCASSVGTSGSVQETQYFGPGTRLLVL.

The chain combines TRBV21-1 with TRBJ2-5; TRBD2 was called by the table and not checked on the DNA. TRBV21-1 is a listed pseudogene. The CDR3 covers 14 residues. CDR3 protein: CASTPGIAGICQYF. The CDR3 bases are TGTGCCAGCACCCCTGGGATAGCGGGAATTTGCCAGTACTTC.

This sequence joins TRBV19 and TRBJ2-7, with D possibly matching TRBD1 (5 bases). This CDR3 has 14 residues. CDR1 is LNHDA, CDR2 SQIVND, per germline (reference sequence). V lost 3 bases to trimming and J lost 6 bases, with 15 bases between them. The CDR3 here is CASSIGAQASEQYV. CDR3 in DNA: TGTGCCAGTAGTATTGGGGCCCAGGCTAGCGAGCAGTACGTC.

In its sample, this clone was seen a few times. This chain links TRBV30 with TRBJ1-2; TRBD1 might be the D (5 bases). CDR1 is GTSNPN, CDR2 SVGIG, per germline (reference sequence). This CDR3 is 14 amino acids long. The V gene lost 1 base and the J gene lost 6 bases, with 15 bases spanning the gap. The CDR3 spells CAWSELYRQDGYTF. The DNA for the CDR3 is TGTGCCTGGAGTGAATTGTACAGGCAGGATGGCTACACCTTC.

This clone was picked up a small number of times. V gene TRBV2 combines with J gene TRBJ1-1; D is perhaps TRBD1 (6 bases). This CDR3 region has 14 residues. With 4 bases removed from V and 1 base from J, the gap between germline ends came to 10 bases. CDR1 and CDR2 (germline): SNHLY, FYNNEI. For the CDR3, the DNA is TGTGCCAGCAGTGGACAGGTCCGGAACACTGAAGCTTTCTTT. Its translation is CASSGQVRNTEAFF.

The genes are TRBV28 and TRBJ2-7; 8 nucleotides line up with TRBD1. The CDR3 covers 15 residues. CDR1 is MDHEN and CDR2 is SYDVKM in the germline V gene. V trimming: 2 bases; J trimming: 2 bases; junction bases outside the gene matches: 5. This CDR3 reads CASSLQDRATYEQYF. For the CDR3, the DNA is TGTGCCAGCAGTTTACAGGACAGGGCCACCTACGAGCAGTACTTC.

V gene TRBV27 combines with J gene TRBJ2-5, with 7 bases lining up with TRBD1. From germline, CDR1 is MNHEY and CDR2 SMNVEV (reference sequence). This CDR3 comprises 15 residues. The V segment lost 4 bases and the J segment 5 bases; nucleotides outside the gene matches: 10. CDR3 in amino acids: CASSSLVDRDETQYF. CDR3 coding DNA: TGTGCCAGCAGTTCCCTAGTTGACAGGGACGAGACCCAGTACTTC.

This clone showed up just a few times. J is TRBJ2-1 and V is TRBV9; 9 bases agree with TRBD1. Germline V gene sequence: CDR1 SGDLS, CDR2 YYNGEE. Trimming at V came to 4 bases and at J to 5 bases, leaving 4 bases not matched to a gene. This CDR3 is 14 amino acids long. CDR3 amino acids: CASSPRDRDNEQFF. In nucleotides, the CDR3 is TGTGCCAGCAGCCCCCGGGACAGGGACAATGAGCAGTTCTTC.

This clone was recorded a few times. The chain joins TRBV7-2 to TRBJ2-4; TRBD1 aligns across 9 bases. Trimming took 6 bases from V and 3 from J; bases not matched to a gene: 12. CDR1 is SGHTA and CDR2 is FQGNSA in the germline V gene. CDR3 size: 17 residues. The CDR3 loop is CASSSPLDRGGKNIQYF. CDR3 in DNA: TGTGCCAGCAGTAGTCCGTTGGACAGGGGTGGCAAAAACATTCAGTACTTC.

V and J are TRBV4-1 and TRBJ2-1; the match to TRBD2 covers 13 bases. Looked up from germline, CDR1 is MGHRA and CDR2 is YSYEKL. V lost 0 bases and J lost 3; bases outside the gene matches: 8. This CDR3 has 19 residues. The CDR3 sequence: CASSQDPTSGRAIYNEQFF. The CDR3, as DNA: TGCGCCAGCAGCCAAGACCCTACTAGCGGGAGGGCCATCTACAATGAGCAGTTCTTC.

The chain joins TRBV10-3 to TRBJ2-1, with TRBD2 matching 8 bases. Germline V gene data show CDR1 as ENHRY and CDR2 as SYGVKD. V was pared by 4 bases and J by 8 bases, with 10 bases of the junction left unmatched. This CDR3 spans 15 amino acids. For the CDR3, the DNA is TGTGCCATCAGTGCTCGAGCGGGAGTTAGGGATGAGCAGTTCTTC. Encoded protein: CAISARAGVRDEQFF.

The rearrangement joins TRBV11-2 to TRBJ1-1, with 8 bases that match TRBD1. Trimming took 5 bases from V and 4 from J; bases not matched to a gene: 6. Germline V gene sequence: CDR1 SGHAT, CDR2 FQNNGV. The CDR3 covers 14 residues. The CDR3 here is CASSQRQGSTEAFF. The CDR3 bases are TGTGCCAGCAGCCAGAGACAGGGGAGCACTGAAGCTTTCTTT.

The sample holds a few counts of this clone. The chain carries TRBV9 and TRBJ2-1, with D perhaps matching TRBD1 (5 bases). Germline-derived CDR1 and CDR2 are SGDLS and YYNGEE. Trimming left V 4 bases short and J 8 bases short, with 13 bases between. CDR3 length: 13 amino acids. This CDR3 reads CASSPRAGDEQFF. The CDR3 DNA reads TGTGCCAGCAGCCCCAGGGCTGGGGATGAGCAGTTCTTC.